Each of the 26 T cell receptor beta chains below was sequenced from the same sample in a study of blood T cell repertoires in COVID-19. Data came from immunoSEQ multiplex PCR; TCRdb stores just in-frame clones and leaves some out. The sample includes tens of thousands of clones, about 86% of them seen just once. Sequenced sample: peripheral blood. These receptors originate from a human donor in a cohort sampled during active COVID-19.

This chain links TRBV5-6 with TRBJ2-7; possible D gene TRBD1, 6 bases. Germline CDR1 SGHDT, CDR2 YYEEEE. Trimming removed 4 bases from V and 12 bases from J, with 20 bases in between. This CDR3 comprises 13 residues. For the CDR3, the DNA is TGTGCCAGCAGCCCGTCCGGACAGTTCAGTGGGTACTTC. Its protein is CASSPSGQFSGYF.

The genes are TRBV18 and TRBJ1-2; D is undetermined. V gave up 5 bases and J gave up 3 bases, with 10 bases separating them. Germline lookup yields CDR1 KGHSH and CDR2 LQKENI. The CDR3 has 13 amino acids. CDR3 protein: CASSDGPDYGYTF. The CDR3 region has the DNA TGTGCCAGCTCAGATGGGCCCGACTATGGCTACACCTTC.

The J gene is TRBJ2-1, the V gene TRBV7-9, with D perhaps matching TRBD2 (6 bases). The CDR3 extends over 16 amino acids. V lost 1 base to trimming and J lost 4 bases, with 14 bases between them. CDR1 SEHNR and CDR2 FQNEAQ come from the germline V gene (reference sequence). The CDR3 spells CASSLGGAGPYNEQFF. In nucleotides, the CDR3 is TGTGCCAGCAGCTTAGGAGGTGCGGGGCCTTACAATGAGCAGTTCTTC.

The chain links TRBV4-1 to TRBJ2-4, with D maybe TRBD2 (6 bases). Germline-derived CDR1 and CDR2 are MGHRA and YSYEKL. The CDR3 is 15 amino acids. V was clipped by 5 bases and J by 0 bases, with 11 bases between them. The CDR3 is CASSAGLIAKNIQYF. The CDR3 DNA reads TGCGCCAGCAGCGCCGGACTAATAGCCAAAAACATTCAGTACTTC.

The J gene is TRBJ2-5, the V gene TRBV5-1, with D tentatively TRBD1 (6 bases). The CDR3 extends over 15 amino acids. Trimming took 0 bases from V and 5 from J, leaving 14 bases between them. Germline V gene data show CDR1 as SGHRS and CDR2 as YFSETQ. Here the CDR3 DNA reads TGCGCCAGCAGCTTGGCTAAGAATAGGGGGGAGACCCAGTACTTC. Protein product: CASSLAKNRGETQYF. The full variable domain, with the rest looked up from reference TRBV5-1 and TRBJ2-5, is KAGVTQTPRYLIKTRGQQVTLSCSPISGHRSVSWYQQTPGQGLQFLFEYFSETQRNKGNFPGRFSGRQFSNSRSEMNVSTLELGDSALYLCASSLAKNRGETQYFGPGTRLLVL.

V is TRBV6-6 and J is TRBJ2-7, with 7 bases matching TRBD2. V was pared by 8 bases and J by 3 bases, with 13 bases of the junction left unmatched. Germline lookup yields CDR1 MNHNY and CDR2 SVGAGI (reference sequence). The CDR3 has 15 amino acids. The CDR3 bases are TGTGCCAGCGCCCCGTTAGGCGGGAGCATCTACGAGCAGTACTTC. Its protein product is CASAPLGGSIYEQYF.

This rearrangement joins TRBV11-2 to TRBJ2-3, with TRBD2 identical over 7 bases. Germline V gene data show CDR1 as SGHAT and CDR2 as FQNNGV. V dropped 11 bases and J dropped 2; count of bases not matched to a gene: 7. The CDR3 runs to 13 residues. CDR3 sequence: CASALADTDTQYF. CDR3 in DNA: TGTGCCTCGGCTCTAGCGGACACAGATACGCAGTATTTT.

The V gene is TRBV2, the J gene TRBJ1-5; 9 bases match TRBD1. CDR1 is SNHLY and CDR2 is FYNNEI in the germline V gene. Germline trimming cut 7 bases from V and 1 base from J; bases unmatched to any gene: 5. CDR3 size: 15 residues. The CDR3 protein is CASTWDRVSNQPQHF. CDR3 bases: TGTGCCAGCACCTGGGACAGGGTGAGCAATCAGCCCCAGCATTTT.

V usage is TRBV11-3 and J usage is TRBJ2-7, with D maybe TRBD1 (6 bases). V was shortened by 5 bases and J by 2 bases, with 19 bases between the two germline ends. Germline V CDR1 and CDR2: SGHNT, YENEEA. This CDR3 has 16 amino acids. The CDR3 region is CASSAGEGKGAYEQYF. CDR3 in DNA: TGTGCCAGCAGCGCAGGCGAAGGGAAGGGGGCCTACGAGCAGTACTTC.

The J gene is TRBJ1-1, the V gene TRBV18; TRBD1 agrees at 9 bases. Germline values: CDR1 KGHSH, CDR2 LQKENI. The J segment lost 1 base and the V segment lost 2 bases, leaving 2 bases of the junction unmatched. The CDR3 has 15 residues. CDR3 sequence reads: CASSPTGGTNTEAFF. In DNA, the CDR3 is TGTGCCAGCTCACCAACAGGGGGCACGAACACTGAAGCTTTCTTT.

V and J are TRBV6-5 and TRBJ1-1; TRBD1 aligns across 8 bases. Trimming cost V 6 bases and J 5 bases; bases outside gene matches: 5. The CDR3 covers 13 residues. From germline, CDR1 is MNHEY and CDR2 SVGAGI. The CDR3 is CASSRTGRTEAFF. In nucleotides, the CDR3 is TGTGCCAGCAGCCGGACAGGGAGGACTGAAGCTTTCTTT.

This rearrangement joins TRBV19 to TRBJ1-1; TRBD1 is a possible D gene (5 bases). The length of the CDR3 is 17 residues. Trimming stripped 6 bases from V and 0 bases from J, with 20 bases between. CDR1 and CDR2 (germline): LNHDA, SQIVND (reference sequence). The DNA of the CDR3 is TGTGCCAGTAGCAGACTCCAGGGAATTTTACTGAACACTGAAGCTTTCTTT. Amino acid sequence: CASSRLQGILLNTEAFF.

The V gene is TRBV19, the J gene TRBJ2-2; D unclear. Germline CDR1 and CDR2: LNHDA and SQIVND (reference sequence). The germline V and J ends were trimmed by 3 bases and 4 bases, with 6 bases remaining between them. The CDR3 consists of 13 residues. CDR3 protein: CASSIQSTGELFF. The CDR3 DNA reads TGTGCCAGTAGTATCCAGTCCACCGGGGAGCTGTTTTTT.

This sequence joins TRBV5-6 and TRBJ1-5; D is perhaps TRBD1 (5 bases). Germline CDR1 and CDR2: SGHDT and YYEEEE. This CDR3 has 17 residues. V lost 3 bases and J lost 1, with 17 bases in between. The DNA for the CDR3 is TGTGCCAGCAGCTCCCTTCAGGGAACGAGGAGCAATCAGCCCCAGCATTTT. This gives the protein CASSSLQGTRSNQPQHF.

This clone appeared a few times. The chain has TRBV23-1 and TRBJ2-7; 9 bases line up with TRBD2. TRBV23-1 is identified as an open reading frame with a role that is uncertain. This CDR3 region has 14 residues. V shed 2 bases and J 3 bases; nucleotides not matched to a gene: 2. DNA for the CDR3: TGCGCCAGCAGTCAAAGACTAGCGGACTACGAGCAGTACTTC. Residues: CASSQRLADYEQYF.

The chain carries TRBV10-3 and TRBJ2-1; maybe TRBD2 (7 bases). The CDR3 is 16 residues long. Germline V gene lookup returns CDR1 ENHRY and CDR2 SYGVKD. V was clipped by 0 bases and J by 2 bases, with 11 bases between them. The CDR3 bases are TGTGCCATCAGTGAGTCGATGGGGGGGCCCTACAATGAGCAGTTCTTC. Translating gives CAISESMGGPYNEQFF.

The chain joins TRBV10-3 to TRBJ1-6, with 8 positions matching TRBD1. This CDR3 is built from 14 residues. The junction had 1 base not matched to a gene; V was cut back by 4 bases and J by 5 bases. The germline gives CDR1 ENHRY, CDR2 SYGVKD. CDR3 in DNA: TGTGCCATCAGTGGGGGACAGGATAATTCACCCCTCCACTTT. Protein product: CAISGGQDNSPLHF.

The genes are TRBV7-8 and TRBJ1-3; no reliable D call. The CDR3 has 20 amino acids. Germline V gives CDR1 SGHVS, CDR2 FQNEAQ. Trimming took 2 bases from V and 4 from J, leaving 27 bases between them. The DNA of the CDR3 is TGTGCCAGCAGCTTAACTATCCCCCCGCAAAGGTTTTACCCGGGAAACACCATATATTTT. This encodes CASSLTIPPQRFYPGNTIYF.

The chain couples TRBV19 to TRBJ2-5; D unclear. Germline V gene lookup returns CDR1 LNHDA and CDR2 SQIVND (reference sequence). With 0 bases removed from V and 13 bases from J, the gap between germline ends came to 15 bases. CDR3 length equals 13 residues. The chain's CDR3 is CASSIDYRQPVYF. CDR3 nucleotide sequence: TGTGCCAGTAGTATAGATTACAGACAACCTGTGTACTTC.

The rearrangement joins TRBV7-9 to TRBJ2-1; TRBD2 matches 7 bases. This CDR3 is built from 17 residues. V lost 1 base to trimming and J lost 9 bases; unmatched junction nucleotides: 15. Looked up from germline, CDR1 is SEHNR and CDR2 is FQNEAQ (reference sequence). This CDR3 reads CASSLGQTSPPLSEQFF. The CDR3, as DNA: TGTGCCAGCAGCTTAGGCCAGACTAGCCCCCCGTTGTCTGAGCAGTTCTTC.

V usage is TRBV4-2 and J usage is TRBJ2-7; 8 nucleotides line up with TRBD2. Trimming took 1 base from V and 0 from J; bases not matched to a gene: 8. CDR3 size: 17 residues. Germline CDR1 reads LGHNA; CDR2 reads YNFKEQ. The CDR3 DNA reads as TGTGCCAGCAGCCAAGTGTCCGGCGGGGGGCACTCCTACGAGCAGTACTTC. The encoded protein is CASSQVSGGGHSYEQYF.

This chain joins TRBV7-5 and TRBJ1-1; the D call TRBD1 from the table was never checked on the DNA. TRBV7-5 is a known pseudogene. The CDR3 spans 12 residues. This CDR3 reads CARSLDREIAFF. CDR3 in DNA: TGTGCCAGAAGCTTAGACAGGGAGATAGCTTTCTTT.

The rearrangement joins TRBV7-6 to TRBJ1-1; 8 bases agree with TRBD1. The CDR3 runs to 16 residues. Germline-derived CDR1 and CDR2 are SGHVS and FNYEAQ. The V and J ends lost 5 bases and 0 bases, in that order; junction bases with no gene match: 8. The CDR3, as DNA: TGTGCCAGCAGCATAGACAGGGGTCCCATGAACACTGAAGCTTTCTTT. It codes for CASSIDRGPMNTEAFF.

CDR3: CASSPWTSTTDTQYF. The CDR3 DNA follows: TGTGCCAGCAGCCCCTGGACTAGCACCACAGATACGCAGTATTTT. The rearrangement links TRBV7-2 to TRBJ2-3, with 8 bases fitting TRBD2. Germline V gives CDR1 SGHTA, CDR2 FQGNSA. Trimming removed 5 bases from V and 2 bases from J; junction bases left unmatched: 6. The CDR3 totals 15 residues. Full variable domain (outside the CDR3, taken from reference TRBV7-2 and TRBJ2-3): GAGVSQSPSNKVTEKGKDVELRCDPISGHTALYWYRQSLGQGLEFLIYFQGNSAPDKSGLPSDRFSAERTGGSVSTLTIQRTQQEDSAVYLCASSPWTSTTDTQYFGPGTRLTVL.

The chain employs TRBV10-3 and TRBJ2-3; 8 bases line up with TRBD2. Losses at the gene ends were 3 bases for V and 2 bases for J; bases not matched to a gene: 10. Germline lookup yields CDR1 ENHRY and CDR2 SYGVKD. CDR3 length: 17 residues. CDR3 DNA sequence: TGTGCCATCAGTGACCCTAAAGCGGGAGACCCCACAGATACGCAGTATTTT. It specifies CAISDPKAGDPTDTQYF.

The chain combines TRBV19 with TRBJ2-1; 11 nucleotides match TRBD1. The trim removed 4 bases at V and 8 bases at J, leaving 13 bases unmatched. This CDR3 has 17 residues. CDR1 and CDR2 from the germline V gene are LNHDA and SQIVND (reference sequence). CDR3 sequence (DNA): TGTGCCAGTAGTAAAAACTCCGGGACAGGGGGATACTATGAGCAGTTCTTC. Its protein is CASSKNSGTGGYYEQFF. The full variable domain, with the rest looked up from reference TRBV19 and TRBJ2-1, is DGGITQSPKYLFRKEGQNVTLSCEQNLNHDAMYWYRQDPGQGLRLIYYSQIVNDFQKGDIAEGYSVSREKKESFPLTVTSAQKNPTAFYLCASSKNSGTGGYYEQFFGPGTRLTVL.